These 2 T cell receptor beta chains were all obtained from the same sample, sequenced in a study of cytomegalovirus exposure and HLA in healthy donors. Amplification used 60 Vbeta primers and 13 Jbeta primers. Here immunoSEQ multiplex PCR was the method, and the copy in TCRdb shows in-frame clones only, minus some. The sample contains around 72,000 clones, roughly 72% of which appear only once. Sequenced sample: PBMCs. All receptors derive from a middle-aged man in good health and CMV-seronegative.

The genes are TRBV7-9 and TRBJ1-5; D possibly corresponds to TRBD1 (5 bases). The CDR3 runs 16 residues. Germline values: CDR1 SEHNR, CDR2 FQNEAQ (reference sequence). With 3 bases removed from V and 9 bases from J, the gap between germline ends came to 21 bases. CDR3 region: CASSFAGTPLSGPQHF. The CDR3 bases are TGTGCCAGCAGCTTTGCCGGGACTCCCCTGTCCGGGCCCCAGCATTTT.

The DNA for the CDR3 is TGTGCCAGCAGATTAGCGGGAGGGCCAAGTGGCACCGGGGAGCTGTTTTTT. Translation gives CASRLAGGPSGTGELFF. The V gene is TRBV25-1, the J gene TRBJ2-2, with 11 positions matching TRBD2. This CDR3 comprises 17 residues. The junction had 10 bases not matched to a gene; V was cut back by 6 bases and J by 4 bases. Germline V CDR1 and CDR2: MGHDK, SYGVNS.